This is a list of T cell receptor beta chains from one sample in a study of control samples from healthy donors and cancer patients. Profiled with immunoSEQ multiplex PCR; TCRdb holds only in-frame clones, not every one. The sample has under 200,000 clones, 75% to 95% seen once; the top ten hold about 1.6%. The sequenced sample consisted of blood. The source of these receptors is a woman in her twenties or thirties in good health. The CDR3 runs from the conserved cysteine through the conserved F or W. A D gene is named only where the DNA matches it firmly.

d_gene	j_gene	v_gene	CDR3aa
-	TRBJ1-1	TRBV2	CASSEVWDPGEAFF
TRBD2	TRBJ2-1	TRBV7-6	CASSPPSGRGSDEQFF
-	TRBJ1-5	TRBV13	CASSLGQGYQPQHF
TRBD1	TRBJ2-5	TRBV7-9	CASSLGTGGEETQYF
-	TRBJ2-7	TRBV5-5	CASSLVGPTYEQYF
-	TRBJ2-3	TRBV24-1	CATSEPGLGTDTQYF
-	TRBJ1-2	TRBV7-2	CASSLVADNYGYTF
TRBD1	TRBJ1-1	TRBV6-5	CASRGGQGAEAFF
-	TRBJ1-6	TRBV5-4	CASSLAGTVGNSPLHF
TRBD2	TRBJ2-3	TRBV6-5	CASSLAGGGDTQYF
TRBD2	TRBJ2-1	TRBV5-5	CASSLQREVMDEQFF
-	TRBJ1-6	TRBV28	CASSLQGSYNSPLHF